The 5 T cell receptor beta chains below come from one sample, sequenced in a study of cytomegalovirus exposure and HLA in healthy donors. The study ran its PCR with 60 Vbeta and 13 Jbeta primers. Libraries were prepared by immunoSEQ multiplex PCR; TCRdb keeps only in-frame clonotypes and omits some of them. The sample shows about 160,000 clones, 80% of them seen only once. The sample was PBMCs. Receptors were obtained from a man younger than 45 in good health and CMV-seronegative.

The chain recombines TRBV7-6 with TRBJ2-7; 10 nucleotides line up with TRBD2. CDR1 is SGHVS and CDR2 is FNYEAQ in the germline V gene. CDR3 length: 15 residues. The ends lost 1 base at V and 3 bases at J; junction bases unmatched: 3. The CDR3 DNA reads TGTGCCAGCAGCTTAGGGACTAGCGGAGACTACGAGCAGTACTTC. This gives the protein CASSLGTSGDYEQYF.

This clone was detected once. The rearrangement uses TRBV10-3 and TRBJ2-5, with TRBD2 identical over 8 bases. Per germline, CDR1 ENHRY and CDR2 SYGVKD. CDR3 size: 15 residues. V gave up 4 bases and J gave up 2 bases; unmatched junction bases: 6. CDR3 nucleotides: TGTGCCATCAGTGTAGCTACTAGCGGACAAGAGACCCAGTACTTC. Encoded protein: CAISVATSGQETQYF.

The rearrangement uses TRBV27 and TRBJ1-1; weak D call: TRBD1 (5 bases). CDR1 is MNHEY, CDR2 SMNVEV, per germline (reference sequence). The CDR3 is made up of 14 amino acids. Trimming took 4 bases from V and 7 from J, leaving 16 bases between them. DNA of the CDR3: TGTGCCAGCAGTTATGGGGGAGGCGCGTATGAAGCTTTCTTT. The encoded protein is CASSYGGGAYEAFF.

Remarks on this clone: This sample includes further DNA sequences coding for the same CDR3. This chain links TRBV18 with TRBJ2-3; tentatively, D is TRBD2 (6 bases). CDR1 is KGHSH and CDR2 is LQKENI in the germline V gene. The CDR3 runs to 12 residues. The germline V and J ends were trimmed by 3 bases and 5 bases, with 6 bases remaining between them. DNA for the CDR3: TGTGCCAGCTCACCGGGAGGAGATACGCAGTATTTT. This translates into CASSPGGDTQYF.

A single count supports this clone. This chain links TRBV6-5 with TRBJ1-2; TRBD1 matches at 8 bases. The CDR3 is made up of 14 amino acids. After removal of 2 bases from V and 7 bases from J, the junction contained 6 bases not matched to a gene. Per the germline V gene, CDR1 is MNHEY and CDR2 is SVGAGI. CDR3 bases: TGTGCCAGCAGTTACGATCCGACAGGGGTTGGCTACACCTTC. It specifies CASSYDPTGVGYTF.